This T cell receptor (beta chain) stems from a study of blood T cell repertoires in COVID-19. Across the whole study: The United States, Italy and Spain provided the acute and convalescent COVID-19 samples. PBMCs, B-cell-depleted T cells, or T cells were the source of the cDNA or gDNA that made up the material.

Trimming left V 6 bases short and J 6 bases short, with 15 bases between. Germline lookup yields CDR1 MNHEY and CDR2 SMNVEV (reference sequence). The CDR3 length is 13 residues. Original data processing: For nucleated cells, counts were estimated from reference gene primer amplification. TCRdb keeps only in-frame clones here, not all; method: immunoSEQ multiplex PCR. The V and J calls and clone size come from that table; D and trimming were worked out from the DNA. The profile covers tens of thousands of clones, with roughly 80% appearing a single time and 2.5% to 3% taken by the ten largest. The sequence was collected from a woman between 55 and 75 years old with acute or convalescent COVID-19. Material: peripheral blood. J is TRBJ2-7 and V is TRBV27; no definite D call. The CDR3 loop reads CASREPLICEQYF. CDR3 nucleotide sequence: TGTGCCAGCAGGGAGCCTTTAATATGCGAGCAGTACTTC.